The 23 T cell receptor beta chains given below trace back to one sample, sequenced in a study of cytomegalovirus exposure and HLA in healthy donors. The PCR ran on 60 Vbeta and 13 Jbeta primers. Some clones are missing from TCRdb's copy, which holds only in-frame ones; the method was immunoSEQ multiplex PCR. The sample records 100,000 or so clones, under 85% being singletons. The sequencing input was PBMCs. Receptors originate from a middle-aged woman in good health and CMV-seropositive.

The chain joins TRBV4-1 to TRBJ1-3; D gene uncertain. With 5 bases removed from V and 0 bases from J, the gap between germline ends came to 11 bases. This CDR3 has 15 residues. The germline V gene encodes CDR1 MGHRA and CDR2 YSYEKL. CDR3 sequence reads: CASSASWFSGNTIYF. CDR3 bases: TGCGCCAGCAGCGCGTCGTGGTTCTCTGGAAACACCATATATTTT.

This clone was counted once. This chain connects TRBV27 to TRBJ2-5, with a possible D match to TRBD1 (5 bases). The J call may be incorrect, as the DNA end agrees better with TRBJ2-7. The CDR3 has 19 residues. Germline CDR1 MNHEY, CDR2 SMNVEV (reference sequence). The CDR3: CASSLFYQQDGQISYEQYF. The CDR3 bases are TGTGCCAGCAGTTTATTTTATCAACAGGACGGGCAGATCTCCTACGAGCAGTACTTC.

The chain is built from TRBV9 and TRBJ1-1, with D hard to call. The V and J ends lost 4 bases and 2 bases respectively, with 15 bases between them. CDR3 length equals 15 residues. CDR1 and CDR2 (germline): SGDLS, YYNGEE. The CDR3 reads CASSPRGDVNTEAFF. The DNA for the CDR3 is TGTGCCAGCAGCCCCCGGGGAGATGTTAACACTGAAGCTTTCTTT.

The chain has TRBV2 and TRBJ1-5; D uncertain. CDR1 and CDR2 (germline): SNHLY, FYNNEI. This CDR3 spans 14 amino acids. V dropped 3 bases and J dropped 0 bases, with 6 bases sitting between them. The CDR3 reads CASSDQDSNQPQHF. The CDR3 region has the DNA TGTGCCAGCAGTGATCAGGATAGCAATCAGCCCCAGCATTTT.

V gene TRBV5-1 combines with J gene TRBJ2-7; 8 nucleotides line up with TRBD1. The CDR3 sequence is 15 residues long. The junction had 10 bases not matched to a gene; V was cut back by 4 bases and J by 4 bases. Germline-derived CDR1 and CDR2 are SGHRS and YFSETQ. CDR3 sequence (DNA): TGCGCCAGCAGCGCCTCAACAGGGGGAATTTACGAGCAGTACTTC. Amino acids: CASSASTGGIYEQYF.

In DNA, the CDR3 is TGCAGCGTTGATCGGCAGGGGGCGCGAGGTTCCTACGAGCAGTACTTC. This translates into CSVDRQGARGSYEQYF. V is TRBV29-1 and J is TRBJ2-7, with TRBD1 matching 8 bases. The ends lost 3 bases at V and 1 base at J; junction bases unmatched: 11. The CDR3 length is 16 residues. Germline assignment: CDR1 SQVTM and CDR2 ANQGSEA.

The CDR3 region has the DNA TGTGCCAGCACCGGGACAGGGAAGGACTATGGCTACACCTTC. As protein: CASTGTGKDYGYTF. This chain connects TRBV7-9 to TRBJ1-2; TRBD1 matches at 9 bases. The germline CDR1 and CDR2 sequences are SEHNR and FQNEAQ (reference sequence). V lost 7 bases, J lost 3 bases, and 6 bases stayed unmatched. This CDR3 spans 14 amino acids.

The chain joins TRBV5-1 to TRBJ2-3; a weak D match, TRBD2 (6 bases). The CDR3 is 17 residues long. The germline V gene encodes CDR1 SGHRS and CDR2 YFSETQ. V lost 1 base and J lost 5, with 20 bases in between. CDR3 nucleotide sequence: TGCGCCAGCAGCTTGCCCTTGGGACCTGCGGGGATAGATACGCAGTATTTT. Translating gives CASSLPLGPAGIDTQYF. Variable domain in full (rest from reference TRBV5-1 and TRBJ2-3): KAGVTQTPRYLIKTRGQQVTLSCSPISGHRSVSWYQQTPGQGLQFLFEYFSETQRNKGNFPGRFSGRQFSNSRSEMNVSTLELGDSALYLCASSLPLGPAGIDTQYFGPGTRLTVL.

The rearrangement links TRBV5-6 to TRBJ2-7; D may be TRBD2 (6 bases). From germline, CDR1 is SGHDT and CDR2 YYEEEE. The V and J ends lost 0 bases and 5 bases respectively, with 15 bases between them. The CDR3 consists of 15 residues. CDR3 DNA sequence: TGTGCCAGCAGCTTGGTGGGGAGGAGTCTCGACGAGCAGTACTTC. Its protein product is CASSLVGRSLDEQYF.

This clone was recorded a few times. The DNA of the CDR3 is TGTGCCAGCAGCTCGGACAGCGCGAACACCGGGGAGCTGTTTTTT. Amino acid sequence: CASSSDSANTGELFF. The rearrangement joins TRBV7-9 to TRBJ2-2, with D possibly TRBD1 on 6 matching bases. The CDR3 runs 15 residues. Trimming removed 4 bases at V and 0 bases at J, with 9 bases between. Germline CDR1 SEHNR, CDR2 FQNEAQ (reference sequence).

J is TRBJ1-2 and V is TRBV2, with 7 bases matching TRBD1. Trimming at V came to 3 bases and at J to 0 bases, leaving 7 bases not matched to a gene. CDR1 is SNHLY and CDR2 is FYNNEI in the germline V gene. The length of the CDR3 is 16 residues. CDR3 in DNA: TGTGCCAGCAGTGATTGGCAGGGGGGAGCTAACTATGGCTACACCTTC. This codes for CASSDWQGGANYGYTF.

The chain is built from TRBV11-3 and TRBJ2-3, with D possibly being TRBD1 (6 bases). Germline V gives CDR1 SGHNT, CDR2 YENEEA. This CDR3 comprises 14 residues. V lost 2 bases and J lost 3, with 9 bases in between. The CDR3 reads CASSLSGDTDTQYF. The CDR3 region has the DNA TGTGCCAGCAGCTTATCAGGGGATACAGATACGCAGTATTTT.

The chain links TRBV28 to TRBJ2-1; 11 bases fit TRBD2. Germline CDR1 MDHEN, CDR2 SYDVKM. This CDR3 region has 17 residues. V was clipped by 6 bases and J by 4 bases; unmatched bases: 11. The CDR3 coding sequence is TGTGCCAGCAGGCCGATCAAGCTAGCGGGGGGTTACAATGAGCAGTTCTTC. This gives the protein CASRPIKLAGGYNEQFF.

This chain joins TRBV4-1 and TRBJ2-7; 8 nucleotides match TRBD1. The CDR3 is made up of 14 amino acids. V gave up 2 bases and J gave up 6 bases; unmatched junction bases: 6. Germline V CDR1 and CDR2: MGHRA, YSYEKL. This chain's CDR3 is CASSQSRGQSEQYF. The CDR3 region has the DNA TGCGCCAGCAGCCAATCCAGGGGGCAAAGCGAGCAGTACTTC.

The genes are TRBV5-1 and TRBJ1-1; unclear D gene. The length of the CDR3 is 16 residues. The ends were cut back, 0 bases at V and 1 base at J, with 13 bases in the middle. CDR1 is SGHRS, CDR2 YFSETQ, per germline. CDR3: CASSLGGFDENTEAFF. CDR3 in DNA: TGCGCCAGCAGCTTGGGAGGTTTTGACGAGAACACTGAAGCTTTCTTT.

The gene calls are TRBV2 and TRBJ2-7; the D gene is possibly TRBD2 (6 bases). V shed 6 bases and J shed 5 bases, with 11 bases lying between them. The CDR3 sequence is 12 residues long. In germline, CDR1 is SNHLY, CDR2 FYNNEI. The CDR3 nucleotides read TGTGCCAGCAGAGGGTCGGGGGACGAGCAGTACTTC. It specifies CASRGSGDEQYF.

This chain links TRBV5-1 with TRBJ2-7, with D perhaps TRBD1 (6 bases). Germline CDR1 reads SGHRS; CDR2 reads YFSETQ. Trimming took off 1 base at V and 5 bases at J, with 13 bases between the two ends. This CDR3 spans 14 amino acids. CDR3 nucleotide sequence: TGCGCCAGCAGCTTGAACAGGGTGGATCACGAGCAGTACTTC. It encodes CASSLNRVDHEQYF.

The rearrangement links TRBV5-1 to TRBJ1-4; D is possibly TRBD1 (5 bases). Germline V CDR1 and CDR2: SGHRS, YFSETQ. This CDR3 has 15 amino acids. Trimming pared 3 bases from V and 5 bases from J, leaving 14 bases between. The CDR3 loop reads CASSWGDQTNEKLFF. CDR3 sequence (DNA): TGCGCCAGCAGCTGGGGGGACCAGACGAATGAAAAACTGTTTTTT.

The J gene is TRBJ1-2, the V gene TRBV2; TRBD1 matches 9 bases. The CDR3 spans 15 residues. V shed 6 bases, J shed 2 bases, and the junction held 7 bases outside the gene matches. Germline-derived CDR1 and CDR2 are SNHLY and FYNNEI. The CDR3 loop reads CASRVQGAGNYGYTF. The CDR3, as DNA: TGTGCCAGCAGAGTACAGGGGGCCGGGAACTATGGCTACACCTTC.

CDR3 DNA: TGTGCCAGCAGCTATCTCCGGGACTCTTTCTTGGCGCAGTATTTT. This gives the protein CASSYLRDSFLAQYF. The V gene is TRBV11-2, the J gene TRBJ2-3, with a weak D call TRBD2 (6 bases). The CDR3 consists of 15 residues. Germline V gene sequence: CDR1 SGHAT, CDR2 FQNNGV. V was shortened by 4 bases and J by 10 bases, with 21 bases between the two germline ends.

The gene calls are TRBV5-1 and TRBJ2-1, with D maybe TRBD2 (6 bases). The CDR3 runs 17 residues. Germline CDR1 reads SGHRS; CDR2 reads YFSETQ. The V end lost 0 bases, the J end lost 0 bases, and 13 bases lay between the germline ends. CDR3 nucleotide sequence: TGCGCCAGCAGCTTGGTGTGGGGGGATTACTCCTACAATGAGCAGTTCTTC. It yields the protein CASSLVWGDYSYNEQFF.

The rearrangement uses TRBV10-3 and TRBJ2-5; TRBD2 agrees at 10 bases. The CDR3 runs to 18 residues. J lost 3 bases, V lost 0 bases, and 10 bases had no gene match. Germline-derived CDR1 and CDR2 are ENHRY and SYGVKD. The CDR3 DNA sequence: TGTGCCATCAGTGAGTCATTAGCGGGAGGATTTGGGGAAGAGACCCAGTACTTC. Translating it yields CAISESLAGGFGEETQYF.

J is TRBJ2-7 and V is TRBV7-9, with 7 bases lining up with TRBD2. The CDR3 is 14 residues long. After removal of 1 base from V and 2 bases from J, the junction contained 2 bases not matched to a gene. The germline V gene encodes CDR1 SEHNR and CDR2 FQNEAQ (reference sequence). The CDR3 loop reads CASSLEGGAYEQYF. CDR3 in DNA: TGTGCCAGCAGCTTAGAGGGAGGGGCCTACGAGCAGTACTTC. The entire variable domain, with the rest obtained from reference TRBV7-9 and TRBJ2-7, is as follows: DTGVSQNPRHKITKRGQNVTFRCDPISEHNRLYWYRQTLGQGPEFLTYFQNEAQLEKSRLLSDRFSAERPKGSFSTLEIQRTEQGDSAMYLCASSLEGGAYEQYFGPGTRLTVT.